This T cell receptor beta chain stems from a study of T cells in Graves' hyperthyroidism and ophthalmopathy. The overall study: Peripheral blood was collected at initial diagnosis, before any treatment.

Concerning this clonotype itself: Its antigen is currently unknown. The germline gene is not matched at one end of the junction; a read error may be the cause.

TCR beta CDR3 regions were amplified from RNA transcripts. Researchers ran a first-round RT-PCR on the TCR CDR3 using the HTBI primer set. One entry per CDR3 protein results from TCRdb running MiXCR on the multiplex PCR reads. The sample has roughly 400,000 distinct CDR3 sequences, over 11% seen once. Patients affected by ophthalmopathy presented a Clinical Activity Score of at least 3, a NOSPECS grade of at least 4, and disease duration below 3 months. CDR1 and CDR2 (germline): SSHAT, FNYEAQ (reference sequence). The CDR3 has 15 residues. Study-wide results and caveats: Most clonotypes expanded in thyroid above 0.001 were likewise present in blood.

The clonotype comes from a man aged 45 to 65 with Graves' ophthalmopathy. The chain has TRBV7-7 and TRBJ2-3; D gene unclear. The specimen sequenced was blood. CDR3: CASSPGLSRTDTQYF. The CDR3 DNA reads TGTGCTAGCAGCCCGGGCCTAAGCCGCACAGATACGCAGTATTTT. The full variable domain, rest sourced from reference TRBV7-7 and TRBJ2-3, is GAGVSQSPRYKVTKRGQDVTLRCDPISSHATLYWYQQALGQGPEFLTYFNYEAQPDKSGLPSDRFSAERPEGSISTLTIQRTEQRDSAMYRCASSPGLSRTDTQYFGPGTRLTVL.